These T cell receptor beta chains were read from a single sample in a study of blood T cells in healthy people across ages. TCRdb called the 5' RACE reads again in MiXCR, with one record for every CDR3 protein. Of around 1.7 million distinct CDR3 sequences in the sample, roughly 27% were seen once. Sequenced material: blood. The origin of the receptors is a woman aged 25 to 39 in good health. Both conserved end residues are part of each CDR3. Fields, in order: clone size, J gene, CDR3 length, V gene, D gene, CDR3 protein, CDR3 DNA. A D gene is named only where the DNA matches it firmly. Rows may omit the clone size; those that give it use once, few, many or a size class.

few TRBJ2-3 18 TRBV12-3/TRBV12-4 TRBD2 CASSLTLAGTPSTDTQYF TGTGCCAGCAGTCTCACACTAGCGGGGACTCCTAGCACAGATACGCAGTATTTT
. TRBJ2-1 15 TRBV12-3/TRBV12-4 . CASNRGGTAYDEQFF TGTGCCAGCAACCGCGGCGGGACGGCTTACGATGAGCAGTTCTTC
. TRBJ1-1 14 TRBV30 TRBD1 CAGTGDPTNTEAFF TGTGCCGGGACAGGGGACCCGACGAACACTGAAGCTTTCTTT
few TRBJ2-1 15 TRBV5-5 . CASRSWTGYNEFEFF TGTGCCAGCAGATCGTGGACTGGCTACAATGAGTTTGAGTTCTTC
few TRBJ2-5 13 TRBV2 . CASSEGSEGTQYF TGTGCCAGCAGTGAAGGGTCGGAGGGGACCCAGTACTTC
once TRBJ2-7 16 TRBV20-1 TRBD2 CSAIDERGTTGDEQYF TGCAGTGCCATAGACGAGCGGGGTACCACGGGGGATGAACAGTACTTC
. TRBJ1-2 14 TRBV29-1 TRBD1 CSVEDRDRDARYTF TGCAGCGTTGAAGACCGGGACAGGGACGCACGTTACACCTTC
many TRBJ2-5 13 TRBV29-1 TRBD1 CSVLQGAGETQYF TGCAGCGTCTTACAGGGGGCGGGAGAGACCCAGTACTTC
few TRBJ2-5 15 TRBV7-2 TRBD2 CASSFQRGAGETQYF TGTGCCAGCAGCTTTCAGCGGGGGGCGGGGGAGACCCAGTACTTC
. TRBJ2-4 13 TRBV2 . CASSEARRYIQYF TGTGCCAGCAGTGAAGCGCGCCGGTACATTCAGTACTTC
few TRBJ2-5 15 TRBV12-5 TRBD2 CASGPRLAGQETQYF TGTGCTAGTGGGCCGAGACTAGCGGGGCAAGAGACCCAGTACTTC
. TRBJ2-7 14 TRBV5-6 . CASSWDGGPYEQYF TGTGCCAGCAGCTGGGACGGGGGCCCCTACGAGCAGTACTTC
. TRBJ2-1 16 TRBV3-1 TRBD2 CASSQFPTSGRLKQFF TGTGCCAGCAGCCAGTTCCCGACTAGCGGACGTCTTAAGCAGTTCTTC
few TRBJ2-3 17 TRBV27 TRBD2 CASSLAPSGGAPDTQYF TGTGCCAGCAGTTTGGCCCCTAGCGGGGGGGCTCCAGATACGCAGTATTTT
. TRBJ1-2 17 TRBV5-6 . CASSLEGVLEGGYGYTF TGTGCCAGCAGCTTGGAAGGGGTCTTGGAGGGCGGCTATGGCTACACCTTC
. TRBJ1-2 15 TRBV28 . CASSLRTASLRGYTF TGTGCCAGCAGTTTAAGGACAGCTTCTCTCCGAGGCTACACCTTC
few TRBJ1-6 15 TRBV28 TRBD1 CASNPLDRDGPPLHF TGTGCCAGCAACCCTCTCGACAGGGATGGCCCACCCCTCCACTTT
many TRBJ1-2 14 TRBV5-1 . CASSLIVGASGYTF TGCGCCAGCAGCTTGATTGTGGGGGCCTCTGGCTACACCTTC
. TRBJ1-5 15 TRBV2 . CASSEGWHSNQPQHF TGTGCCAGCAGTGAAGGGTGGCATAGCAATCAGCCCCAGCATTTT
many TRBJ2-7 15 TRBV4-1 . CASSQDQGRQDEQYF TGCGCCAGCAGCCAAGACCAGGGGCGGCAGGACGAGCAGTACTTC
. TRBJ2-2 13 TRBV29-1 . CSVQGSNTGELFF TGCAGCGTCCAGGGATCGAACACCGGGGAGCTGTTTTTT
many TRBJ2-7 13 TRBV27 . CASSLYPRGEQYF TGTGCCAGCAGTTTATACCCCCGTGGCGAGCAGTACTTC
few TRBJ1-2 15 TRBV9 . CASSVAQDKNYGYTF TGTGCCAGCAGCGTAGCTCAGGACAAGAACTATGGCTACACCTTC
few TRBJ2-5 14 TRBV14 . CASSQDHNQETQYF TGTGCCAGCAGCCAAGATCATAACCAAGAGACCCAGTACTTC
. TRBJ2-7 14 TRBV12-3/TRBV12-4 . CASREDSSYNEQYF TGTGCCAGCAGGGAGGATTCCTCGTACAATGAGCAGTACTTC
few TRBJ2-7 13 TRBV20-1 TRBD2 CSWVSGESYEQYF TGCAGTTGGGTTAGCGGGGAGTCCTACGAGCAGTACTTC
. TRBJ2-2 13 TRBV14 . CACSQVSGGELFF TGTGCCTGCAGCCAAGTTTCTGGCGGGGAGCTGTTTTTT
. TRBJ2-7 12 TRBV7-9 . CAGSLAGYEQYF TGTGCCGGCAGCTTGGCTGGCTACGAGCAGTACTTC
few TRBJ1-1 13 TRBV20-1 TRBD1 CSARQGMNTEAFF TGCAGTGCAAGACAGGGGATGAACACTGAAGCTTTCTTT